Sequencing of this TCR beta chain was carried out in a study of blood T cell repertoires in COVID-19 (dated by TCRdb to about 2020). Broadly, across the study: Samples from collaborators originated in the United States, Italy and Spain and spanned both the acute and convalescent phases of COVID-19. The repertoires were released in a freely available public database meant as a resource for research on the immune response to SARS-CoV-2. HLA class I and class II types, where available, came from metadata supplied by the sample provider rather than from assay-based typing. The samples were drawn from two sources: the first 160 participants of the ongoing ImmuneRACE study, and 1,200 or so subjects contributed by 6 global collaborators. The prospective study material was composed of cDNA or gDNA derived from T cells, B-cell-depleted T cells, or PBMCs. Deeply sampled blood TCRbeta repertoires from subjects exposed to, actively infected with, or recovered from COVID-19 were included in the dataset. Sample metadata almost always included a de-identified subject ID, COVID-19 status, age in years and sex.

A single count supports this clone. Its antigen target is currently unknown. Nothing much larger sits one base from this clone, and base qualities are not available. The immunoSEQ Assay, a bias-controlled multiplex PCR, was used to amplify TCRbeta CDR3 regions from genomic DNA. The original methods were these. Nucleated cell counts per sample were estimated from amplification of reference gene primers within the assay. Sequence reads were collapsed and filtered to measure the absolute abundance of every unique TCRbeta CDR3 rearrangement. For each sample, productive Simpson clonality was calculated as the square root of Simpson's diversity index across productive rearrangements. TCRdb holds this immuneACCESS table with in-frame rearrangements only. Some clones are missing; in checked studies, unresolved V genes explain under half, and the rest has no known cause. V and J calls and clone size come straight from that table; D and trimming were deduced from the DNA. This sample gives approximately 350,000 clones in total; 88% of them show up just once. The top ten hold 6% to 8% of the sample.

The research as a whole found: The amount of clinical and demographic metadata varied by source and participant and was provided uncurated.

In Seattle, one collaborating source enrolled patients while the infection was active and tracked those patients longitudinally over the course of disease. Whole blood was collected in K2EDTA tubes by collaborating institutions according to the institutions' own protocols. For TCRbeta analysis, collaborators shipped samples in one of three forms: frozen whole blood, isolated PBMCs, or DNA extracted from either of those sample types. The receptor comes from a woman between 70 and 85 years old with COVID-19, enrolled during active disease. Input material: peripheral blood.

The CDR3 protein is CASSGGPGPEAFF. The bases are TGTGCCAGCAGTGGCGGGCCCGGCCCTGAAGCTTTCTTT. The chain uses TRBV2 and TRBJ1-1; the D gene lacks a confident call. Counted from cysteine to phenylalanine, this CDR3 has 13 amino acids. Only the CDR3 DNA is retained, 39 bases long and in frame from the first base. V was cut back by 4 bases and J by 6 bases, leaving a gap of 12 bases between them. The germline V gene provides CDR1 SNHLY and CDR2 FYNNEI.